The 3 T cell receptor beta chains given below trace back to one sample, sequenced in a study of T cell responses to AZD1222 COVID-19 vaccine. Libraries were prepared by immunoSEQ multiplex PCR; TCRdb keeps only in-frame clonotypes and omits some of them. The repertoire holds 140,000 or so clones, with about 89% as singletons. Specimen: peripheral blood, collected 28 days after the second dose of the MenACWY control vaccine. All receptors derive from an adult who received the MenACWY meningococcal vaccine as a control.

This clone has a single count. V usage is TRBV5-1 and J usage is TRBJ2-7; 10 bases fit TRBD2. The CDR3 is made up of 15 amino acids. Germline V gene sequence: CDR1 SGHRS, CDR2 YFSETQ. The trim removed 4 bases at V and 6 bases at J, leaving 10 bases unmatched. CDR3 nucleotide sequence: TGCGCCAGCAGCACGCTAGCGGGAGAATTTTCCGAGCAGTACTTC. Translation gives CASSTLAGEFSEQYF.

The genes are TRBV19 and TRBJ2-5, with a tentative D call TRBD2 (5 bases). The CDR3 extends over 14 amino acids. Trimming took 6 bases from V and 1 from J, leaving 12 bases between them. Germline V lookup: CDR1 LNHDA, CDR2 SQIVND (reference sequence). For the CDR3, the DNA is TGTGCCAGTAGCCGAGAGCGGTCCCAAGAGACCCAGTACTTC. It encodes CASSRERSQETQYF.

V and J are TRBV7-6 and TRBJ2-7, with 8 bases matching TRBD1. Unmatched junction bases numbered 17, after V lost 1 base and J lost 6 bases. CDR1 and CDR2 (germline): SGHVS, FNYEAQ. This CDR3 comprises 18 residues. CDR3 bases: TGTGCCAGCAGCTTAGGGGACTTCCGGGGGACAGGAGCGGGCGAGCAGTACTTC. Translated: CASSLGDFRGTGAGEQYF.